This entry concerns a single T cell receptor beta chain. As it was prepared, the TCRbeta library received unique molecular identifiers. TCRdb itself ran the PCR reads through MiXCR, one entry per CDR3 protein. The sample carries fewer than 500,000 distinct CDR3 sequences, 43% recorded once. CDR3 length equals 14 residues. V was clipped by 2 bases and J by 5 bases; unmatched bases: 4. CDR1 is SGHRS and CDR2 is YFSETQ in the germline V gene. The data derive from a study of T-cell reconstitution after alpha-beta-depleted transplantation in children. The chain joins TRBV5-1 to TRBJ2-7; 10 nucleotides align to TRBD2. This sequence originates from a girl aged 2 to 9 with aplastic anemia, due to receive a stem cell transplant. This specimen consisted of PBMCs, obtained before TCRalphabeta/CD19-depleted stem cell transplant. As DNA, the CDR3 is TGCGCCAGCAGCTTACCGGGACTAGCGAACGAGCAGTACTTC. Protein product: CASSLPGLANEQYF.